The clone carrying this T cell receptor beta chain was recorded only once. The record originates from a study of blood T cell repertoires in COVID-19. For the study at large: Acute-phase and convalescent COVID-19 samples originated in the United States, Italy and Spain.

Per germline, CDR1 MNHEY and CDR2 SVGAGI. CDR3 size: 14 residues. V gave up 5 bases and J gave up 2 bases, with 10 bases separating them. Data came from immunoSEQ multiplex PCR; TCRdb stores just in-frame clones and leaves some out. The table has over 350,000 clones, just under 90% seen once. Participants were aged 18 to 89 years from approximately 25 US areas. Each recovered donor of Cohort 3 presented with two negative PCRs, clearance, or symptom resolution. This TCR derives from a woman between 50 and 59 years old who had recovered from COVID-19. Sequenced sample: PBMCs or T cells enriched from blood (not recorded which). This rearrangement joins TRBV6-5 to TRBJ1-5, with D possibly TRBD1 on 6 matching bases. CDR3 DNA sequence: TGTGCCAGCAGTCCAGGGGATGGCAATCAGCCCCAGCATTTT. Translation gives CASSPGDGNQPQHF.